Following are 28 T cell receptor beta chains from one sample sequenced in a study of OX40 agonist ivuxolimab in advanced cancers. TCRdb's copy holds only in-frame clones and misses some; the assay was immunoSEQ multiplex PCR. The sample yields some 80,000 clones, nearly 95% seen once. Specimen: CD4+ or CD8+ T cells sorted from blood, collected in a trial of the OX40 agonist ivuxolimab. These TCRs come from an adult with an advanced solid tumor such as melanoma, head and neck, liver or kidney cancer.

The chain links TRBV6-5 to TRBJ1-1, with a possible D match to TRBD1 (5 bases). The CDR3 runs 13 residues. Trimming removed 1 base from V and 4 bases from J, with 7 bases in between. Germline loops: CDR1 MNHEY, CDR2 SVGAGI. The CDR3 loop reads CASSYYGGTEAFF. CDR3 nucleotide sequence: TGTGCCAGCAGTTACTATGGGGGCACTGAAGCTTTCTTT.

This chain uses TRBV27 with TRBJ2-1; 12 bases agree with TRBD2. The ends lost 5 bases at V and 3 bases at J; junction bases unmatched: 2. The CDR3 consists of 15 residues. In germline, CDR1 is MNHEY, CDR2 SMNVEV (reference sequence). This CDR3 is CASSILAGGYNEQFF. For the CDR3, the DNA is TGTGCCAGCAGTATACTAGCGGGAGGCTACAATGAGCAGTTCTTC.

The chain combines TRBV4-1 with TRBJ2-7; D might be TRBD1 (5 bases). CDR1 is MGHRA and CDR2 is YSYEKL in the germline V gene. V was clipped by 1 base and J by 3 bases, with 10 bases between them. The CDR3 has 14 amino acids. The CDR3 is CASSQAGHLYEQYF. The CDR3 DNA is TGCGCCAGCAGCCAAGCTGGACACCTCTACGAGCAGTACTTC.

J is TRBJ2-7 and V is TRBV6-6; D unresolved. Germline-derived CDR1 and CDR2 are MNHNY and SVGAGI (reference sequence). V was pared by 5 bases and J by 7 bases, with 12 bases between. CDR3 length equals 12 residues. The CDR3 loop reads CASSPLLGEQYF. The CDR3 nucleotides are TGTGCCAGCAGTCCCCTTCTTGGGGAGCAGTACTTC.

The rearrangement joins TRBV2 to TRBJ2-2, with 8 bases fitting TRBD2. The CDR3 sequence is 16 residues long. CDR1 SNHLY and CDR2 FYNNEI come from the germline V gene. With V trimmed by 8 bases and J by 3 bases, 11 bases remained unmatched. The CDR3 region has the DNA TGTGCCAGCCAAATCGCGGGGGGAAAGTACACCGGGGAGCTGTTTTTT. This encodes CASQIAGGKYTGELFF.

V and J are TRBV11-1 and TRBJ2-6, with a tentative D call TRBD1 (6 bases). The CDR3 is 18 residues long. The V gene's germline CDR1 is SGHAT and CDR2 FQDESV (reference sequence). The germline V and J ends were trimmed by 1 base and 0 bases, with 13 bases remaining between them. CDR3 loop: CASSLGGRGSSGANVLTF. CDR3 sequence (DNA): TGTGCCAGCAGCTTAGGGGGGCGAGGATCCTCTGGGGCCAACGTCCTGACTTTC.

The CDR3 sequence: CAWSRPTQPYYEQYF. The CDR3 DNA reads as TGTGCCTGGAGTAGGCCGACGCAACCTTACTACGAGCAGTACTTC. J is TRBJ2-7 and V is TRBV30; D call uncertain. The CDR3 loop spans 15 amino acids. Germline V CDR1 and CDR2: GTSNPN, SVGIG (reference sequence). Trimming took 2 bases from V and 3 from J, leaving 17 bases between them. The full variable domain, completed using reference TRBV30 and TRBJ2-7, is SQTIHQWPATLVQPVGSPLSLECTVEGTSNPNLYWYRQAAGRGLQLLFYSVGIGQISSEVPQNLSASRPQDRQFILSSKKLLLSDSGFYLCAWSRPTQPYYEQYFGPGTRLTVT.

The V gene is TRBV11-2, the J gene TRBJ2-3; D gene unclear. Between the trimmed V and J ends, which lost 6 bases and 2 bases, there was a span of 6 bases. CDR1 and CDR2 (germline): SGHAT, FQNNGV. The CDR3 spans 12 residues. The CDR3 nucleotides are TGTGCCAGCAGACGGAACACAGATACGCAGTATTTT. Translation: CASRRNTDTQYF.

This rearrangement joins TRBV6-5 to TRBJ1-2; a weak D match, TRBD1 (5 bases). Germline V gene sequence: CDR1 MNHEY, CDR2 SVGAGI. V was trimmed by 3 bases and J by 8 bases, leaving 13 bases between them. The CDR3 runs to 13 residues. The DNA of the CDR3 is TGTGCCAGCAGTTATGGGGATCCAGGGGGCTACACCTTC. Translated, it gives CASSYGDPGGYTF.

This chain connects TRBV6-5 to TRBJ2-2; D is perhaps TRBD1 or TRBD2 (5 bases each). Trimming took off 10 bases at V and 4 bases at J, with 19 bases between the two ends. The germline V gene encodes CDR1 MNHEY and CDR2 SVGAGI. The CDR3 length is 15 residues. Here the CDR3 reads CATGWAPGTTGELFF. CDR3 bases: TGTGCCACCGGATGGGCTCCCGGGACCACCGGGGAGCTGTTTTTT.

The chain is built from TRBV7-3 and TRBJ2-1; TRBD2 might be the D (6 bases). V was pared by 4 bases and J by 9 bases, with 13 bases between. The CDR3 is 13 residues long. CDR1 is SGHTA and CDR2 is FQGTGA in the germline V gene. The CDR3 coding sequence is TGTGCCAGCAGCTACCTCTTGGGGGGTGAGCAGTTCTTC. This codes for CASSYLLGGEQFF.

The chain's CDR3 is CASSWTGDNTEAFF. CDR3 DNA sequence: TGTGCCAGCAGCTGGACAGGGGATAACACTGAAGCTTTCTTT. The J gene is TRBJ1-1, the V gene TRBV5-6, with 9 nucleotides matching TRBD1. Trimming cost V 3 bases and J 2 bases; bases outside gene matches: 2. Germline-derived CDR1 and CDR2 are SGHDT and YYEEEE. This CDR3 contains 14 residues.

The chain uses TRBV10-3 and TRBJ1-2, with a tentative D call TRBD1 (5 bases). CDR3 length equals 13 residues. The V and J ends lost 11 bases and 5 bases respectively, with 18 bases between them. Germline V CDR1 and CDR2: ENHRY, SYGVKD. The CDR3 DNA is TGTGCCGTCTTCAGGGCTTTTGAGTATGGCTACACCTTC. Protein product: CAVFRAFEYGYTF.

The V call is TRBV9, the J call TRBJ2-1; D gene unclear. V lost 3 bases and J lost 12, with 13 bases in between. Germline V gene sequence: CDR1 SGDLS, CDR2 YYNGEE. The CDR3 contains 12 residues. CDR3 residues: CASSALELGQFF. Here the CDR3 DNA reads TGTGCCAGCAGCGCCTTAGAACTTGGGCAGTTCTTC.

V gene TRBV21-1 combines with J gene TRBJ2-1; the table's D call of TRBD2 was not tested on the DNA. TRBV21-1 is labeled a pseudogene. CDR3 length: 10 residues. The CDR3 DNA follows: TGTGCCAGCAGTAGCGGTAAGCAGTTCTTC. Residues: CASSSGKQFF.

The chain uses TRBV28 and TRBJ2-3; D not resolved. Germline V gene lookup returns CDR1 MDHEN and CDR2 SYDVKM. The CDR3 is 15 amino acids. V was trimmed by 2 bases and J by 0 bases, leaving 9 bases between them. The DNA for the CDR3 is TGTGCCAGCAGTTTACCGGCTACTAGCACAGATACGCAGTATTTT. It specifies CASSLPATSTDTQYF.

In its sample, this clone was seen once. J is TRBJ1-5 and V is TRBV10-3; no reliable D call. Germline V gives CDR1 ENHRY, CDR2 SYGVKD. The V gene lost 0 bases and the J gene lost 3 bases, with 6 bases spanning the gap. This CDR3 contains 14 residues. CDR3 DNA sequence: TGTGCCATCAGTGAGTCGCAGATCAATCAGCCCCAGCATTTT. This gives the protein CAISESQINQPQHF.

This sequence joins TRBV19 and TRBJ1-2, with 9 nucleotides matching TRBD1. CDR1 is LNHDA and CDR2 is SQIVND in the germline V gene (reference sequence). J gave up 4 bases and V 9 bases, and 9 bases lay outside the gene matches. CDR3 size: 14 residues. CDR3 nucleotide sequence: TGTGCCAGCGCAAAGGGACAGGGATTCTATGGCTACACCTTC. Translation gives CASAKGQGFYGYTF.

This chain uses TRBV9 with TRBJ1-2, with D uncertain. Looked up from germline, CDR1 is SGDLS and CDR2 is YYNGEE. The CDR3 is made up of 14 amino acids. Trimming cost V 3 bases and J 4 bases, with 13 bases left between them. The chain's CDR3 is CASSADEGIYGYTF. DNA for the CDR3: TGTGCCAGCAGCGCCGATGAAGGGATCTATGGCTACACCTTC.

The chain links TRBV7-9 to TRBJ1-2, with a possible D match to TRBD1 (6 bases). CDR1 is SEHNR and CDR2 is FQNEAQ in the germline V gene (reference sequence). Trimming shortened V by 5 bases and J by 4 bases, and 20 bases separated the two germline ends. The CDR3 is 16 amino acids. CDR3 nucleotides: TGTGCCAGCAGCCCCGACAGGTCCGCGTGGGGCTATGGCTACACCTTC. As protein: CASSPDRSAWGYGYTF.

The chain links TRBV6-6 to TRBJ1-5; 8 bases agree with TRBD1. Germline V gene lookup returns CDR1 MNHNY and CDR2 SVGAGI (reference sequence). CDR3 length: 15 residues. The junction had 10 bases not matched to a gene; V was cut back by 4 bases and J by 8 bases. CDR3 in amino acids: CASSLYRGGTEPQHF. CDR3 sequence (DNA): TGTGCCAGCAGTTTATACAGGGGGGGGACTGAGCCCCAGCATTTT.

J is TRBJ1-5 and V is TRBV5-1; D perhaps matches TRBD1 (5 bases). V was pared by 4 bases and J by 2 bases, with 13 bases between. Germline V gene lookup returns CDR1 SGHRS and CDR2 YFSETQ. CDR3 length: 15 amino acids. CDR3 protein: CASSLGTDRNQPQHF. CDR3 coding DNA: TGCGCCAGCAGCCTAGGGACCGACCGCAATCAGCCCCAGCATTTT.

The chain recombines TRBV6-5 with TRBJ2-7; either TRBD1 or TRBD2 may supply D (5 bases each). Germline V CDR1 and CDR2: MNHEY, SVGAGI. The CDR3 is 15 residues long. Trimming left V 7 bases short and J 5 bases short, with 21 bases between. The DNA of the CDR3 is TGTGCCAGCACCACAAGGGGACCCGGGTTCCACGAGCAGTACTTC. Translating gives CASTTRGPGFHEQYF.

The V and J genes are TRBV28 and TRBJ1-5; 7 nucleotides match TRBD1. This CDR3 has 15 amino acids. With V trimmed by 3 bases and J by 6 bases, 8 bases remained unmatched. The germline V gene has CDR1 MDHEN and CDR2 SYDVKM. CDR3 DNA sequence: TGTGCCAGCAGTTTCGACAGGGCCATCGGTCAGCCCCAGCATTTT. Its translation: CASSFDRAIGQPQHF.

V gene TRBV9 combines with J gene TRBJ2-5; TRBD2 is a possible D gene (5 bases). CDR1 is SGDLS, CDR2 YYNGEE, per germline. Trimming took 0 bases from V and 0 from J, leaving 12 bases between them. This CDR3 spans 16 amino acids. Here the CDR3 reads CASSVAGGGHQETQYF. The DNA of the CDR3 is TGTGCCAGCAGCGTAGCTGGCGGAGGCCACCAAGAGACCCAGTACTTC.

The J gene is TRBJ2-2, the V gene TRBV28; possibly TRBD1 or TRBD2 for D (5 bases each). V dropped 3 bases and J dropped 4 bases, with 9 bases sitting between them. Germline assignment: CDR1 MDHEN and CDR2 SYDVKM. This CDR3 has 14 amino acids. CDR3 protein: CASSLRGFTGELFF. As DNA, the CDR3 is TGTGCCAGCAGTTTGAGGGGTTTCACCGGGGAGCTGTTTTTT.

This chain joins TRBV6-1 and TRBJ1-5; D unresolved. CDR3 length equals 15 residues. Trimming pared 0 bases from V and 1 base from J, leaving 7 bases between. Germline CDR1 MNHNS, CDR2 SASEGT. The CDR3 bases are TGTGCCAGCAGTGAAGCAGGATACAGCAATCAGCCCCAGCATTTT. This codes for CASSEAGYSNQPQHF.

The chain couples TRBV6-5 to TRBJ2-7, with TRBD1 matching over 8 bases. The V gene end was trimmed by 6 bases and the J gene end by 5 bases; junction bases not matched to a gene: 6. The CDR3 runs 13 residues. Germline V lookup: CDR1 MNHEY, CDR2 SVGAGI. The CDR3 is CASRQTGDNEQYF. The CDR3 DNA reads TGTGCCAGCAGACAGACAGGGGACAACGAGCAGTACTTC.